This is a list of T cell receptor beta chains from one sample in a study of blood T cells in healthy people across ages. Each CDR3 protein is one row after TCRdb ran MiXCR on the 5' RACE reads. The top ten clones hold roughly 24% of a sample with fewer than 750,000 distinct CDR3 sequences, 47% of them seen once. The sequencing input was blood. Source of these receptors: an elderly man in good health. Both conserved end residues are part of each CDR3. The order of the fields is J gene, clone size, D gene, V gene, CDR3 DNA, CDR3 protein. D genes are given only for firm matches. Rows may omit the clone size; those that give it use once, few, many or a size class.

>TRBJ2-3|.|.|TRBV5-1
TGCGCCAGCAGCTTGGCCTATCCTAGCACAGATACGCAGTATTTT
CASSLAYPSTDTQYF
>TRBJ2-3|.|TRBD2|TRBV20-1
TGCAGTGCTAGGCAGAGCGGGGCTCTGAACACAGATACGCAGTATTTT
CSARQSGALNTDTQYF
>TRBJ2-1|few|.|TRBV5-1
TGCGCCAGCAGCTGGGCAGGGGTTTGGGGAAATGAGCAGTTCTTC
CASSWAGVWGNEQFF
>TRBJ2-5|.|.|TRBV6-5
TGTGCCAGCAGCCCGTGGACAGAAATCCCCCGGGGGACCCAGTACTTC
CASSPWTEIPRGTQYF
>TRBJ2-5|.|.|TRBV5-6
TGTGCCAGCAGCTTGGTCGGATCTTCGGGGACCCAGTACTTC
CASSLVGSSGTQYF
>TRBJ2-1|few|.|TRBV10-3
TGTGCCATCAGCCGGGATCGGTACAATGAGCAGTTCTTC
CAISRDRYNEQFF
>TRBJ2-1|.|TRBD2|TRBV15
TGTGCCACCAGCAGAGATCGGACTAGCGGGAGGCCCGCGTCAGTTGAGCAGTTCTTC
CATSRDRTSGRPASVEQFF
>TRBJ2-3|.|.|TRBV5-1
TGCGCTAGCAGCAAGAACAGGGCTAGCACAGATACGCAGTATTTT
CASSKNRASTDTQYF
>TRBJ2-1|few|.|TRBV28
TGTGCCAGCAGTTCCCCACCCGGGGTTAGATATGAGCAGTTCTTC
CASSSPPGVRYEQFF
>TRBJ2-5|.|TRBD1|TRBV11-3
TGTGCCAGCAGCTTAGGGGCAGGGGGCCCTCAGACCCAGTACTTC
CASSLGAGGPQTQYF
>TRBJ1-4|.|TRBD1|TRBV4-1
TGCACCAGCAGCCTACAGGGGGTTGGGGAAAAACTGTTTTTT
CTSSLQGVGEKLFF
>TRBJ2-5|.|TRBD2|TRBV4-3
TGCGCCAGCAGCCCCACCTTTGGGGGGGTCCGAGAGACCCAGTACTTC
CASSPTFGGVRETQYF
>TRBJ2-1|.|.|TRBV7-3
TGTGCCAGCAGCGCAAACCCCAAATCCACGCAGTTCTTC
CASSANPKSTQFF
>TRBJ2-1|.|TRBD1|TRBV5-1
TGCGCCAGCAGCCCTCTGATGGGACAGAGGGTGCGTAATGAGCAGTTCTTC
CASSPLMGQRVRNEQFF
>TRBJ1-1|.|TRBD1|TRBV20-1
TGCAGTGCTGGAAGGGACAGAATCATGAACACTGAAGCTTTCTTT
CSAGRDRIMNTEAFF
>TRBJ1-2|few|.|TRBV20-1
TGCAGTGTTCGGGGAGTGGCTCAGGGTTACTATGGCTACACCTTC
CSVRGVAQGYYGYTF
>TRBJ2-1|.|.|TRBV27
TGTGCCAGCAGTGTAATAGCCCCCGAGGGTGAGCAGTTCTTC
CASSVIAPEGEQFF
>TRBJ1-5|once|.|TRBV6-2/TRBV6-3
TGTGCCAGCAGTCCCGACAGGATAAGCAATCAGCCCCAGCATTTT
CASSPDRISNQPQHF
>TRBJ2-3|many|.|TRBV20-1
TGCAGTGCTAGGTGGTCTAGGGGCACAGATACGCAGTATTTT
CSARWSRGTDTQYF
>TRBJ2-7|.|.|TRBV5-1
TGCGCCAGCAGCTTCGACGGGAGCTCCTACGAGCAGTACTTC
CASSFDGSSYEQYF
>TRBJ1-6|few|.|TRBV6-2/TRBV6-3
TGTGCCAGCAGGACAGACGATAATTCACCCCTCCACTTT
CASRTDDNSPLHF
>TRBJ1-1|.|.|TRBV7-9
TGTGCCAGCAGTTCAAAGGGACGGAGGAACACTGAAGCTTTCTTT
CASSSKGRRNTEAFF
>TRBJ1-6|.|.|TRBV9
TGTGCCAGCAGCAGCGGGCCGGAGGAAACCCTCCACTTT
CASSSGPEETLHF
>TRBJ2-3|.|TRBD2|TRBV20-1
TGCAGTGGGTCTAGCGGGAGCCCGGATACGCAGTATTTT
CSGSSGSPDTQYF
>TRBJ2-5|many|TRBD2|TRBV24-1
TGTGCCACCAGTGACAAGGGACTAGCGGCAACAACCCAGTACTTC
CATSDKGLAATTQYF
>TRBJ2-2|.|.|TRBV28
TGTGCCAGTAGTTCCCCACTGGCGGGCTTTAACACCGGGGAGCTGTTTTTT
CASSSPLAGFNTGELFF
>TRBJ1-2|few|TRBD1|TRBV20-1
TGCAGTGCCCTGGGACAGGGGCGTAACTATGGCTACACCTTC
CSALGQGRNYGYTF
>TRBJ1-2|few|.|TRBV21-1
TGTGCCAGCATACGACGGGGCTACACCTTC
CASIRRGYTF
>TRBJ1-2|.|TRBD1|TRBV20-1
TGCAGTGCTAGAGACAGGGGGCGCAGGGGCTACACCTTC
CSARDRGRRGYTF
>TRBJ1-1|.|TRBD1|TRBV7-8
TGTGCCAGCAGCTTCCCTCCAGGGGGAGACACTGAAGCTTTCTTT
CASSFPPGGDTEAFF
>TRBJ1-1|.|TRBD1|TRBV29-1
TGCAGCGTTGAATCGACAGGGAGGCGGAACACTGAAGCTTTCTTT
CSVESTGRRNTEAFF
>TRBJ2-1|.|.|TRBV27
TGTGCCAGCAGTTTAATGTCAGGATGGGATTACAATGAGCAGTTCTTC
CASSLMSGWDYNEQFF
>TRBJ1-2|.|.|TRBV12-3/TRBV12-4
TGTGCCAGCAGCGAGAATCGTGCAGGGACATCTGGCTACACCTTC
CASSENRAGTSGYTF